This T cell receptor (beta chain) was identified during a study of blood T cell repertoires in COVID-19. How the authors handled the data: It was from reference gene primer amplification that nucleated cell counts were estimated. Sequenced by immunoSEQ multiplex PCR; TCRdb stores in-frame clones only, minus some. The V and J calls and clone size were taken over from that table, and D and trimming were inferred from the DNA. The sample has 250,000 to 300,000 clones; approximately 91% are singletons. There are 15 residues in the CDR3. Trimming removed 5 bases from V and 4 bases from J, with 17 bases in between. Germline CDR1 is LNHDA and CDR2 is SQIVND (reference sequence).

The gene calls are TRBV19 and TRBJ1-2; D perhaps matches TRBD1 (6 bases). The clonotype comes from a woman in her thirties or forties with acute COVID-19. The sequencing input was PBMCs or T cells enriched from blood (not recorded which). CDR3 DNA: TGTGCCAGTAGTTTCTCACCCGGGACACCCTATGGCTACACCTTC. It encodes CASSFSPGTPYGYTF.